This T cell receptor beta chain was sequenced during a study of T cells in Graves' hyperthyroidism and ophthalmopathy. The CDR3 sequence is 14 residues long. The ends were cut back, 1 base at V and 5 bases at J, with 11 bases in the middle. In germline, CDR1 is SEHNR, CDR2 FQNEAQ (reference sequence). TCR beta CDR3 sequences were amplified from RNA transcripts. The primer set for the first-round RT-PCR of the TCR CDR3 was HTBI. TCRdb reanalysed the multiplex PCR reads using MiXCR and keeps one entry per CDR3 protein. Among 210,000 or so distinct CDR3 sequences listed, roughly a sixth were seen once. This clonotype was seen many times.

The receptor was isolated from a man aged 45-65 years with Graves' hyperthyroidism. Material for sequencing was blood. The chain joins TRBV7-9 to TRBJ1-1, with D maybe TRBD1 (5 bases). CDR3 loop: CASSLGGGVTEAFF. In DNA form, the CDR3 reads TGTGCCAGCAGCTTAGGCGGGGGAGTAACTGAAGCTTTCTTT.